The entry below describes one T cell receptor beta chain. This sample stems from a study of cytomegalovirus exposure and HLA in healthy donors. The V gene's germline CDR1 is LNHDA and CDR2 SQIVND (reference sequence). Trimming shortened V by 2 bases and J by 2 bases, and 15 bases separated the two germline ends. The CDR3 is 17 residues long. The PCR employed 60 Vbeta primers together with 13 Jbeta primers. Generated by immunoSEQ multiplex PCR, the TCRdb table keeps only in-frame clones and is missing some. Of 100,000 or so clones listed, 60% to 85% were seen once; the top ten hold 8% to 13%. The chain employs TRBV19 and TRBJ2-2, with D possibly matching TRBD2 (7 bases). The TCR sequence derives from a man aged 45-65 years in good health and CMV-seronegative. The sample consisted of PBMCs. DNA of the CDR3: TGTGCCAGTAGTATACGGAAGGGGGGGACAAACACCGGGGAGCTGTTTTTT. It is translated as CASSIRKGGTNTGELFF.